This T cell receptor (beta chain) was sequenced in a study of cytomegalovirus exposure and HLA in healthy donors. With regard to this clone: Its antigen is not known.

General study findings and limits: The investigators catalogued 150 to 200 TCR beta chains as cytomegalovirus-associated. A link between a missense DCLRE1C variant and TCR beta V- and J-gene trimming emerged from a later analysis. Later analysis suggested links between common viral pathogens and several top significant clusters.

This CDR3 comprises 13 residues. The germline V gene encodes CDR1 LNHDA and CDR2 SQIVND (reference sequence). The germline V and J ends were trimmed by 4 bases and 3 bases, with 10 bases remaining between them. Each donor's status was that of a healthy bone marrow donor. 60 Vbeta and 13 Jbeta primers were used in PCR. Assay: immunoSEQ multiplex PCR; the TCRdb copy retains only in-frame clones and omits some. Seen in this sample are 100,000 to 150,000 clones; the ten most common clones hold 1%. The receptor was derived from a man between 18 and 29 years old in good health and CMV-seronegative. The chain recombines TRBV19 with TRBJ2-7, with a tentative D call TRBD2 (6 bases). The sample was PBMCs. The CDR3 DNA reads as TGTGCCAGTAGTAAGACGGGGGTCTACGAGCAGTACTTC. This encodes CASSKTGVYEQYF. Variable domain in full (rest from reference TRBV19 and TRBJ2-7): DGGITQSPKYLFRKEGQNVTLSCEQNLNHDAMYWYRQDPGQGLRLIYYSQIVNDFQKGDIAEGYSVSREKKESFPLTVTSAQKNPTAFYLCASSKTGVYEQYFGPGTRLTVT.